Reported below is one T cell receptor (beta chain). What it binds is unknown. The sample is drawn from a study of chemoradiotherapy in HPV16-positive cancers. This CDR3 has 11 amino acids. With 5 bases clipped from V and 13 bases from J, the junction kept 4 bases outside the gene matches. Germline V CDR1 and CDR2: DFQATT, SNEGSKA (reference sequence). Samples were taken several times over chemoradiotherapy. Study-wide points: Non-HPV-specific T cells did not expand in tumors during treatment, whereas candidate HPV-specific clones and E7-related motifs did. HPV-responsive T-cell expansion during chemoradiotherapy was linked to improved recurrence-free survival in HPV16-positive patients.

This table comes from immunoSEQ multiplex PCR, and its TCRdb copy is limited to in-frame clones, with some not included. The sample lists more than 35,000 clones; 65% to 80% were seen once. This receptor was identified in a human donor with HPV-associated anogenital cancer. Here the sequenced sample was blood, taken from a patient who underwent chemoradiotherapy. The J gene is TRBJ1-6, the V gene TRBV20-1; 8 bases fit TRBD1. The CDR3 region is CSAGQGSPLHF. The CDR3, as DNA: TGCAGTGCTGGACAGGGAAGCCCCCTCCACTTT.